This is a list of T cell receptor beta chains from one sample in a study of response to subunit inactivated influenza vaccine. Each CDR3 protein gets one entry after TCRdb re-called the RT-PCR reads with MiXCR. Of hundreds of thousands of distinct CDR3 sequences in the sample, about 14% are singletons; the top ten hold 7.6%. The sample here was PBMCs from blood, taken 14 to 15 days before vaccination. Every receptor here comes from a man aged 45-65 years who received an inactivated influenza vaccine. Each CDR3 is given with its conserved first and last residue. The D gene is left open where the match is weak. Clone sizes are given selectively: once, few, many, or a class where the clone is expanded.

D	V	J	size	CDR3	DNA
.	TRBV10-3	TRBJ2-5	many	CAISADQETQYF	TGTGCCATCAGTGCGGACCAAGAGACCCAGTACTTC
.	TRBV20-1	TRBJ1-5	.	CSASNGNSNQPQHF	TGCAGTGCTAGTAATGGGAATAGCAATCAGCCCCAGCATTTT
TRBD2	TRBV25-1	TRBJ2-1	many	CASSSSGGRLWNEQFF	TGTGCCAGCAGTTCTAGCGGGGGGCGTCTTTGGAATGAGCAGTTCTTC
.	TRBV4-3	TRBJ2-3	few	CASSQDVPGHSTDTQYF	TGCGCCAGCAGCCAAGACGTACCGGGACACAGCACAGATACGCAGTATTTT
.	TRBV19	TRBJ1-1	.	CASSEGPLFF	TGTGCCAGTAGTGAGGGCCCGCTTTTCTTT
TRBD2	TRBV19	TRBJ2-1	.	CASSFRLAGVVGNEQFF	TGTGCCAGTAGTTTCCGGCTAGCGGGAGTTGTGGGCAATGAGCAGTTCTTC
.	TRBV2	TRBJ2-5	few	CASTVSGSQETQYF	TGTGCCAGCACCGTCTCCGGGTCCCAAGAGACCCAGTACTTC
.	TRBV7-2	TRBJ2-3	few	CASSLASGYTDTQYF	TGTGCCAGCAGCTTAGCGAGCGGCTACACAGATACGCAGTATTTT
TRBD1	TRBV5-1	TRBJ2-2	.	CASSLRTGSNTGELFF	TGCGCCAGCAGCTTGAGGACAGGATCGAACACCGGGGAGCTGTTTTTT
TRBD2	TRBV12-5	TRBJ2-1	.	CASGLRPLGGRAGSYNEQFF	TGTGCTAGTGGTTTGAGGCCTTTGGGCGGGAGGGCTGGATCCTACAATGAGCAGTTCTTC
.	TRBV4-1	TRBJ1-5	.	CASSHSGYSNQPQHF	TGCGCCAGCAGCCATAGTGGGTATAGCAATCAGCCCCAGCATTTT
.	TRBV20-1	TRBJ1-5	many	CSARELNQPQHF	TGCAGTGCTAGGGAACTAAATCAGCCCCAGCATTTT
.	TRBV5-5	TRBJ1-1	few	CASSFKGQTMNTEAFF	TGTGCCAGCAGCTTTAAAGGACAGACCATGAACACTGAAGCTTTCTTT
TRBD2	TRBV29-1	TRBJ2-4	.	CSVLREGIQYF	TGCAGCGTTTTGAGGGAGGGGATTCAGTACTTC
.	TRBV5-1	TRBJ1-6	.	CASSFSMGNSPLHF	TGCGCCAGCAGCTTTTCGATGGGAAATTCACCCCTCCACTTT